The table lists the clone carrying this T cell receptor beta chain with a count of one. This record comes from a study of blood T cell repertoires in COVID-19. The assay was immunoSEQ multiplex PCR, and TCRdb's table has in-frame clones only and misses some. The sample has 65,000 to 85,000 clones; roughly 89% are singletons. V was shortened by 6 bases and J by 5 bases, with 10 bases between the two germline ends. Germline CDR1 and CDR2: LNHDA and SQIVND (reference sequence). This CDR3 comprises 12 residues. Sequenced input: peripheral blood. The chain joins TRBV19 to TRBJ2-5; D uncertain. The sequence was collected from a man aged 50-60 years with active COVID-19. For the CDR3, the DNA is TGTGCCAGTAGCAAAGCTAGGGAGACCCAGTACTTC. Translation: CASSKARETQYF.